What follows are 28 T cell receptor beta chains derived from one specimen sequenced in a study of T cell repertoires in cytomegalovirus infection. These receptors are not linked to any known antigen. MiXCR, applied by TCRdb to the reads, yields one record per CDR3 protein. In the table there are over 120,000 distinct CDR3 sequences, approximately 30% of which are singletons. Sequenced here: CD8+ T cells from cultured PBMCs, sampled from culture after CMV antigen stimulation. The origin of the receptors is a human donor in good health (CMV status not recorded). Some clones in this sample may be carry-over from other donors' samples.

The chain couples TRBV7-4 to TRBJ2-5, with 10 bases identical to TRBD2. The length of the CDR3 is 14 residues. Germline lookup yields CDR1 SGHVT and CDR2 SQSDAQ. V shed 7 bases, J shed 5 bases, and the junction held 7 bases outside the gene matches. CDR3 bases: TGTGCCAGCATCAGCGGGGGGGCCGTGGAGACCCAGTACTTC. This translates into CASISGGAVETQYF.

This clonotype was recorded many times. J is TRBJ2-2 and V is TRBV7-6, with D possibly being TRBD2 (6 bases). The CDR3 is 16 amino acids. CDR1 and CDR2 (germline): SGHVS, FNYEAQ. The V end was cut by 3 bases, the J end by 1 base, with 12 bases between. CDR3 DNA sequence: TGTGCCAGCAGCTTGGGGCCGCGGGGGAACACCGGGGAGCTGTTTTTT. Translating gives CASSLGPRGNTGELFF.

This clonotype appeared many times. The rearrangement joins TRBV29-1 to TRBJ2-5, with TRBD2 matching over 12 bases. The CDR3 is 15 amino acids. V lost 0 bases and J lost 5; bases outside the gene matches: 4. Per the germline V gene, CDR1 is SQVTM and CDR2 is ANQGSEA. CDR3 amino acids: CSVEDSTSGGETQYF. DNA for the CDR3: TGCAGCGTTGAAGATTCGACTAGCGGGGGTGAGACCCAGTACTTC. The variable domain in full, with the rest retrieved from reference TRBV29-1 and TRBJ2-5, is SAVISQKPSRDICQRGTSLTIQCQVDSQVTMMFWYRQQPGQSLTLIATANQGSEATYESGFVIDKFPISRPNLTFSTLTVSNMSPEDSSIYLCSVEDSTSGGETQYFGPGTRLLVL.

A few counts support this clonotype. The chain uses TRBV7-3 and TRBJ2-7; D may correspond to TRBD1 or TRBD2 (5 bases each). This CDR3 has 14 amino acids. V was cut by 6 bases and J by 3 bases, with 15 bases left in between. Germline V gene sequence: CDR1 SGHTA, CDR2 FQGTGA. The CDR3 DNA reads as TGTGCCAGCAGGGGGGACCGGCCAGACTACGAGCAGTACTTC. Encoded protein: CASRGDRPDYEQYF.

This rearrangement joins TRBV6-4 to TRBJ1-2; D might be TRBD1 (6 bases). CDR1 is MRHNA and CDR2 is SNTAGT in the germline V gene. V gave up 7 bases and J gave up 4 bases, with 19 bases separating them. CDR3 size: 15 residues. The CDR3 nucleotides read TGTGCCAGCACCTTCTTGGGGGGCTCCGGCTATGGCTACACCTTC. This codes for CASTFLGGSGYGYTF.

The chain combines TRBV5-6 with TRBJ2-7, with TRBD1 identical over 8 bases. Trimming cost V 1 base and J 6 bases; bases outside gene matches: 9. This CDR3 comprises 15 residues. Per the germline V gene, CDR1 is SGHDT and CDR2 is YYEEEE. The CDR3 here is CASSLYLDRVGEQYF. The DNA for the CDR3 is TGTGCCAGCAGCTTGTATTTGGACAGGGTCGGCGAGCAGTACTTC.

This clonotype was picked up many times. In DNA form, the CDR3 reads TGTGCCAGCAGCCCCCTCGCCGGGCGAAAAAACACAGATACGCAGTATTTT. Protein sequence: CASSPLAGRKNTDTQYF. The chain has TRBV7-8 and TRBJ2-3; the D is unclear. Trimming removed 5 bases at V and 2 bases at J, with 20 bases between. The CDR3 is 17 amino acids. In germline, CDR1 is SGHVS, CDR2 FQNEAQ.

The chain uses TRBV12-3 or TRBV12-4 and TRBJ1-1; D is uncertain. The CDR3 consists of 13 residues. V was pared by 7 bases and J by 6 bases, with 15 bases between. The CDR3 region is CASTSSGGPEAFF. DNA of the CDR3: TGTGCCAGCACCTCCAGCGGAGGTCCTGAAGCTTTCTTT.

The genes are TRBV9 and TRBJ1-6; D gene unclear. Trimming pared 0 bases from V and 9 bases from J, leaving 13 bases between. The CDR3 loop spans 15 amino acids. The germline V gene has CDR1 SGDLS and CDR2 YYNGEE. CDR3 in DNA: TGTGCCAGCAGCGTAGGGGGAGGTACCGGTTCACCCCTCCACTTT. Translation: CASSVGGGTGSPLHF.

The V and J genes are TRBV2 and TRBJ1-5; D is perhaps TRBD1 (6 bases). CDR3 length: 14 amino acids. Germline values: CDR1 SNHLY, CDR2 FYNNEI. Trimming took 8 bases from V and 1 from J, leaving 12 bases between them. CDR3 region: CASDDRTSNQPQHF. The CDR3 DNA is TGTGCCAGCGATGACAGGACCAGCAATCAGCCCCAGCATTTT.

The chain employs TRBV19 and TRBJ1-2, with a weak D call TRBD1 (6 bases). The germline gives CDR1 LNHDA, CDR2 SQIVND (reference sequence). V lost 7 bases to trimming and J lost 0 bases, with 15 bases between them. This CDR3 is 15 amino acids long. The CDR3 protein is CASNWRDISNYGYTF. The CDR3 DNA is TGTGCCAGTAATTGGCGGGACATATCTAACTATGGCTACACCTTC.

This clonotype occurred a few times. The rearrangement links TRBV7-9 to TRBJ2-5; TRBD2 agrees at 9 bases. The germline gives CDR1 SEHNR, CDR2 FQNEAQ (reference sequence). Germline trimming cut 3 bases from V and 2 bases from J; bases unmatched to any gene: 7. The CDR3 loop spans 16 amino acids. The CDR3 loop reads CASSFPSGESQETQYF. The CDR3, as DNA: TGTGCCAGCAGCTTCCCTAGCGGGGAGTCTCAAGAGACCCAGTACTTC.

This clonotype has a count of ten or more. This chain links TRBV7-8 with TRBJ1-5; tentative D call: TRBD1 (5 bases). The V gene lost 5 bases and the J gene lost 2 bases, with 13 bases spanning the gap. Per germline, CDR1 SGHVS and CDR2 FQNEAQ. The CDR3 totals 15 residues. The CDR3 DNA is TGTGCCAGCAGCCGCTTAGGGGAAGGCAATCAGCCCCAGCATTTT. It codes for CASSRLGEGNQPQHF.

This clonotype was recorded a few times. The chain has TRBV7-2 and TRBJ2-2; possible D gene TRBD1, 6 bases. The V end lost 5 bases, the J end lost 6 bases, and 13 bases lay between the germline ends. This CDR3 has 14 residues. Germline CDR1 and CDR2: SGHTA and FQGNSA. CDR3 loop: CASSVIQGSGELFF. The CDR3 coding sequence is TGTGCCAGCAGCGTAATACAGGGATCCGGGGAGCTGTTTTTT.

The CDR3 here is CASSELLPGSEQYF. In DNA form, the CDR3 reads TGTGCCAGCAGTGAACTACTTCCAGGTTCCGAGCAGTACTTC. The V and J genes are TRBV2 and TRBJ2-7; D unclear. This CDR3 is 14 amino acids long. CDR1 is SNHLY, CDR2 FYNNEI, per germline. V lost 2 bases, J lost 6 bases, and 14 bases lay in between. Variable domain in full (rest from reference TRBV2 and TRBJ2-7): EPEVTQTPSHQVTQMGQEVILRCVPISNHLYFYWYRQILGQKVEFLVSFYNNEISEKSEIFDDQFSVERPDGSNFTLKIRSTKLEDSAMYFCASSELLPGSEQYFGPGTRLTVT.

The rearrangement uses TRBV7-9 and TRBJ2-7; D unclear. Germline assignment: CDR1 SEHNR and CDR2 FQNEAQ (reference sequence). Trimming took 2 bases from V and 2 from J, leaving 7 bases between them. The length of the CDR3 is 13 residues. DNA of the CDR3: TGTGCCAGCAGCTTATTATGGACCTACGAGCAGTACTTC. Encoded protein: CASSLLWTYEQYF.

This clonotype was recorded once. CDR3 protein: CASSQEGGARNQPQHF. The CDR3 DNA reads TGTGCCAGCAGCCAAGAAGGGGGGGCGAGGAATCAGCCCCAGCATTTT. The V and J genes are TRBV4-2 and TRBJ1-5, with D perhaps TRBD1 (6 bases). V was cut by 0 bases and J by 4 bases, with 13 bases left in between. Germline lookup yields CDR1 LGHNA and CDR2 YNFKEQ. This CDR3 is 16 amino acids long.

This clonotype was seen more than once but under ten times. CDR3 coding DNA: TGTGCCAGCAGCTTAGAACCCTGGATCGACAGGGGTAGCGGGCACACCGGGGAGCTGTTTTTT. Amino acid sequence: CASSLEPWIDRGSGHTGELFF. This rearrangement joins TRBV11-3 to TRBJ2-2; a possible D gene is TRBD1 (8 bases). Germline assignment: CDR1 SGHNT and CDR2 YENEEA. Trimming pared 0 bases from V and 3 bases from J, leaving 26 bases between. The CDR3 runs to 21 residues.

The CDR3 region has the DNA TGTGCCAGCAGTATACTTTTTGGGTACGAGCAGTACTTC. Translation gives CASSILFGYEQYF. This chain uses TRBV27 with TRBJ2-7; D is unresolved. V lost 5 bases and J 4 bases, leaving 12 bases between the germline ends. The CDR3 sequence is 13 residues long. CDR1 MNHEY and CDR2 SMNVEV come from the germline V gene (reference sequence).

This clonotype has a handful of counts. The rearrangement uses TRBV4-1 and TRBJ1-3; D is unresolved. Germline values: CDR1 MGHRA, CDR2 YSYEKL. The CDR3 contains 16 residues. V was pared by 0 bases and J by 0 bases, with 9 bases between. The CDR3 bases are TGCGCCAGCAGCCAAGAAGGTGGGAGCTCTGGAAACACCATATATTTT. Translating it yields CASSQEGGSSGNTIYF.

As regards this clonotype: Compared with germline, one end of the junction differs, possibly owing to a read error. The rearrangement links TRBV27 to TRBJ1-5; D gene uncertain. The CDR3 is 15 residues long. Germline loops: CDR1 MNHEY, CDR2 SMNVEV (reference sequence). The CDR3 nucleotides are TGTGCCAGCAGTCCGGACCTCGTGAGCAATCAGCTCCAGCATTTT. It codes for CASSPDLVSNQLQHF.

This sequence joins TRBV20-1 and TRBJ2-7, with D perhaps TRBD1 or TRBD2 (5 bases each). The CDR3 covers 14 residues. Trimming pared 6 bases from V and 3 bases from J, leaving 18 bases between. Looked up from germline, CDR1 is DFQATT and CDR2 is SNEGSKA (reference sequence). The CDR3 region has the DNA TGCAGTGCCCATGAACAGGAGGAACACTACGAGCAGTACTTC. Protein: CSAHEQEEHYEQYF.

The sample holds many counts of this clonotype. The rearrangement joins TRBV20-1 to TRBJ1-2, with 8 positions matching TRBD1. CDR3 length: 14 amino acids. Germline V CDR1 and CDR2: DFQATT, SNEGSKA (reference sequence). V lost 5 bases and J lost 6; bases outside the gene matches: 11. CDR3 protein: CSAWRQGAPNGYTF. For the CDR3, the DNA is TGCAGTGCTTGGAGGCAGGGGGCGCCCAATGGCTACACCTTC.

The chain combines TRBV7-6 with TRBJ2-7; possibly TRBD2 for D (5 bases). This CDR3 comprises 14 residues. With 5 bases removed from V and 4 bases from J, the gap between germline ends came to 15 bases. CDR1 SGHVS and CDR2 FNYEAQ come from the germline V gene. The DNA of the CDR3 is TGTGCCAGCAGCGAGGGTACCGGTGGATACGAGCAGTACTTC. This encodes CASSEGTGGYEQYF.

V and J are TRBV19 and TRBJ2-1; TRBD2 agrees at 12 bases. With V trimmed by 5 bases and J by 6 bases, 8 bases remained unmatched. Per the germline V gene, CDR1 is LNHDA and CDR2 is SQIVND (reference sequence). The CDR3 is 16 amino acids. CDR3 sequence: CASSPASGGAINEQFF. CDR3 nucleotides: TGTGCCAGTAGTCCAGCTAGCGGGGGGGCGATCAATGAGCAGTTCTTC.

This clonotype was recorded a few times. The chain has TRBV7-6 and TRBJ2-2; D might be TRBD2 (6 bases). CDR3 length: 15 amino acids. Germline V gene lookup returns CDR1 SGHVS and CDR2 FNYEAQ. The ends were cut back, 3 bases at V and 5 bases at J, with 13 bases in the middle. DNA of the CDR3: TGTGCCAGCAGCTTTCCTTTGGGGGGTACCGGGGAGCTGTTTTTT. Translation: CASSFPLGGTGELFF.

This clonotype has a count of ten or more. The chain combines TRBV6-5 with TRBJ1-6; no clear D. Germline loops: CDR1 MNHEY, CDR2 SVGAGI. The CDR3 has 13 amino acids. V lost 0 bases and J 10 bases, leaving 7 bases between the germline ends. Here the CDR3 reads CASSYSISSPLHF. CDR3 DNA: TGTGCCAGCAGTTACTCGATCTCATCACCCCTCCACTTT.

This chain uses TRBV28 with TRBJ2-3, with a weak D call TRBD2 (5 bases). The CDR3 loop spans 14 amino acids. V was shortened by 4 bases and J by 2 bases, with 10 bases between the two germline ends. The V gene's germline CDR1 is MDHEN and CDR2 SYDVKM. This CDR3 is CASSSGRDTDTQYF. Written as DNA, the CDR3 is TGTGCCAGCAGTTCAGGACGGGACACAGATACGCAGTATTTT.